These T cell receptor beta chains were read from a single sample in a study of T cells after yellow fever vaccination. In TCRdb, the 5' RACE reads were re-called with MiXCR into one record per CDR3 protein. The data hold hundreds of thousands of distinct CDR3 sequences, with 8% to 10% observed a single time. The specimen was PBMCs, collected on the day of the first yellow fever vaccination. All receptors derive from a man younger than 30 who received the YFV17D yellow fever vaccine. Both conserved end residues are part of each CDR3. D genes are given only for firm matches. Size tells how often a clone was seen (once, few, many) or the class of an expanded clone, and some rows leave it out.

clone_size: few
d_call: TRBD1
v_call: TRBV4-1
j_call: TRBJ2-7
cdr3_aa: CASSQADRAYEQYF
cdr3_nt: TGCGCCAGCAGCCAAGCCGACAGGGCCTACGAGCAGTACTTC

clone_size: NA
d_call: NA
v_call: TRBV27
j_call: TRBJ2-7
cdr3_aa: CASSYGTHYEQYF
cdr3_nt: TGTGCCAGCAGCTACGGGACACATTACGAGCAGTACTTC

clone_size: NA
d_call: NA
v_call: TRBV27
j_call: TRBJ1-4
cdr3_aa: CASSKTSATNEKLFF
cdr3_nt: TGTGCCAGCAGTAAAACATCTGCAACTAATGAAAAACTGTTTTTT

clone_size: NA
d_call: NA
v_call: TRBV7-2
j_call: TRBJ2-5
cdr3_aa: CASSPGQGGSQYF
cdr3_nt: TGTGCCAGCAGCCCCGGACAGGGAGGGTCCCAGTACTTC

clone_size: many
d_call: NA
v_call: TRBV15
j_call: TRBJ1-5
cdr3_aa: CATSRGTGQPQHF
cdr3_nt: TGTGCCACCTCTCGTGGAACGGGTCAGCCCCAGCATTTT

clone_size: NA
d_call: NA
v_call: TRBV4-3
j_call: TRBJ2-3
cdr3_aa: CASSPVWGGGLTDTQYF
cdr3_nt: TGCGCCAGCAGCCCCGTTTGGGGGGGGGGCCTAACAGATACGCAGTATTTT

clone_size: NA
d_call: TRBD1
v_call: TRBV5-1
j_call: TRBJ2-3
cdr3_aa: CASSIQGAGTDTQYF
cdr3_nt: TGCGCCAGCAGCATCCAGGGGGCTGGCACAGATACGCAGTATTTT

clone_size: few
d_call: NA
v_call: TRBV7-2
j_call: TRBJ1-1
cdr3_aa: CASSLRGGSNTEAFF
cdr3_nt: TGTGCCAGCAGCCTGAGGGGGGGATCGAACACTGAAGCTTTCTTT

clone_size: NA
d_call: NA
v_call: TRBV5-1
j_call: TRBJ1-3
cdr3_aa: CASSDSLNTIYF
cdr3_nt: TGCGCCAGCAGCGACAGTTTAAACACCATATATTTT

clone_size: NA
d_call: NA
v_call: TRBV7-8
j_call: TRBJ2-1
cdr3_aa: CASSPSSFYEQFF
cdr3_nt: TGTGCCAGCAGCCCCTCAAGTTTCTATGAGCAGTTCTTC

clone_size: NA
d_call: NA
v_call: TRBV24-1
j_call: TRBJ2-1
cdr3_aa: CATSDSGTDNEQFF
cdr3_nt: TGTGCCACCAGTGATTCCGGGACGGATAATGAGCAGTTCTTC

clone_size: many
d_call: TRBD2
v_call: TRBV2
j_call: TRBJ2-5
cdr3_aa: CASSVSGSQETQYF
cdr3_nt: TGTGCCAGCAGCGTGAGCGGGAGCCAAGAGACCCAGTACTTC

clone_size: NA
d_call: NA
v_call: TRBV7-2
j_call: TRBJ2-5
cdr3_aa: CASSLMLGTQYF
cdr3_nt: TGTGCCAGCAGCTTAATGTTGGGGACCCAGTACTTC

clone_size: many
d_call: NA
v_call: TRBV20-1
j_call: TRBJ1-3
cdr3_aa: CSAIKSVDGNTIYF
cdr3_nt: TGCAGTGCCATAAAGTCGGTGGACGGAAACACCATATATTTT

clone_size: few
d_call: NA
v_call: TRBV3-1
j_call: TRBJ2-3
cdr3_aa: CASSQGILKSTDTQYF
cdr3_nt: TGTGCCAGCAGCCAAGGCATTCTTAAAAGCACAGATACGCAGTATTTT

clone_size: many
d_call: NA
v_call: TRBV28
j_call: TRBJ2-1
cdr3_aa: CASSLTAYNEQFF
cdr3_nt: TGTGCCAGCAGCTTGACGGCCTACAATGAGCAGTTCTTC

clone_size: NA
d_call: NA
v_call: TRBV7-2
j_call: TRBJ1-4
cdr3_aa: CASSLYGEKLFF
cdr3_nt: TGTGCCAGCAGCTTATACGGGGAAAAACTGTTTTTT

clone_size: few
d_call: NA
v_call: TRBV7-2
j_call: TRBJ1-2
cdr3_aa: CASSLDSSYGYTF
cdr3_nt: TGTGCCAGCAGCCTGGACAGCTCCTATGGCTACACCTTC

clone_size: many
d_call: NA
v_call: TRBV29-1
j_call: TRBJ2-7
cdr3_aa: CSVELKGPYEQYF
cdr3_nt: TGCAGCGTTGAGCTGAAGGGACCCTACGAGCAGTACTTC

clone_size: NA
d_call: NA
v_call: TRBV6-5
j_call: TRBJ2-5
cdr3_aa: CASSSLAPETQYF
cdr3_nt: TGTGCCAGCAGTTCTCTAGCCCCAGAGACCCAGTACTTC

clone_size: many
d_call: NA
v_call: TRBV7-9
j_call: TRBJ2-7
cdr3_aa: CASSLGGAAYEQYF
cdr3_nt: TGTGCCAGCAGCTTAGGGGGGGCCGCCTACGAGCAGTACTTC

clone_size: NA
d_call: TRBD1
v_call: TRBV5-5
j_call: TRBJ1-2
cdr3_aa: CASTPTSGQGFYGYTF
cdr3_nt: TGTGCCAGCACCCCCACGTCGGGACAGGGCTTCTATGGCTACACCTTC

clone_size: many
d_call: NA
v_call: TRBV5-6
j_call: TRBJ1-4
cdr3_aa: CASSFYEGPNEKLFF
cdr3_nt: TGTGCCAGCAGCTTCTACGAGGGGCCCAATGAAAAACTGTTTTTT

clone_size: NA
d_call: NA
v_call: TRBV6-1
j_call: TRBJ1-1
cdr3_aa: CASSEKRFMNTEAFF
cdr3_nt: TGTGCCAGCAGTGAGAAGAGGTTTATGAACACTGAAGCTTTCTTT

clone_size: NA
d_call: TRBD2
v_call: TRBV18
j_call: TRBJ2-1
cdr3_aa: CASSSTSGSLNEQFF
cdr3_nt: TGTGCCAGCTCGTCCACTAGCGGGTCTCTCAATGAGCAGTTCTTC

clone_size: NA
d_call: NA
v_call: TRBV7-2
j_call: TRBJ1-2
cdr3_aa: CASGINYGYTF
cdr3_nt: TGTGCCAGCGGTATTAACTATGGCTACACCTTC

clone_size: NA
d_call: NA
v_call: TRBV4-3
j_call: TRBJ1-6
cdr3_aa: CASSQETGSLNSPLHF
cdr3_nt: TGCGCCAGCAGCCAAGAAACGGGCAGCCTTAATTCACCCCTCCACTTT

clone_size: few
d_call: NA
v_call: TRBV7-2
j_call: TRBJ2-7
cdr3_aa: CASSLSGIMAYEQYF
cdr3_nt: TGTGCCAGCAGCTTGAGCGGCATCATGGCTTACGAGCAGTACTTC

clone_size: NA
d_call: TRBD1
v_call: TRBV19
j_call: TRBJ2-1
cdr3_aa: CASRQGGASYNEQFF
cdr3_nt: TGTGCCAGTAGACAGGGGGGCGCCTCCTACAATGAGCAGTTCTTC

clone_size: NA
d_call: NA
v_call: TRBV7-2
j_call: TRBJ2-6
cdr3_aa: CASSLPNSGANVLTF
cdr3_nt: TGTGCCAGCAGCTTACCGAACTCTGGGGCCAACGTCCTGACTTTC

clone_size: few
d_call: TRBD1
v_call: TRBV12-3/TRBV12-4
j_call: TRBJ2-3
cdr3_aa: CASSLARDREYF
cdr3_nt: TGTGCCAGCAGTTTAGCCCGGGACAGGGAGTATTTT

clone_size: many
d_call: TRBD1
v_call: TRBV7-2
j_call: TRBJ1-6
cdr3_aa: CASSLTGVRSPLHF
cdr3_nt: TGTGCCAGCAGCCTAACAGGGGTCCGTTCACCCCTCCACTTT

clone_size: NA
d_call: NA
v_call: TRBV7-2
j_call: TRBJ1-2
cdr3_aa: CASTQVGGYTF
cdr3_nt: TGTGCCAGCACCCAGGTGGGTGGCTACACCTTC

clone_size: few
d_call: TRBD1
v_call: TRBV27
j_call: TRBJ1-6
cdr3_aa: CASSRQGATSPLHF
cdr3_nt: TGTGCCAGCAGTAGACAGGGTGCAACTTCACCCCTCCACTTT

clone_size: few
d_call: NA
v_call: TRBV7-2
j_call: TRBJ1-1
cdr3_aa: CASSLVVGGWDTEAFF
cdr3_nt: TGTGCCAGCAGCTTAGTCGTTGGAGGGTGGGACACTGAAGCTTTCTTT

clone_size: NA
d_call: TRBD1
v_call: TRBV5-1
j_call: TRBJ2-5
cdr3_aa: CASSLGSGQVETQSF
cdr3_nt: TGCGCCAGCAGCTTGGGGTCGGGACAGGTAGAGACCCAGTCCTTC

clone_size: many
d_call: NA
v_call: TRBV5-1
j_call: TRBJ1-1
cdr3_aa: CASSLGMGGGTEAFF
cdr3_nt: TGCGCCAGCAGCTTGGGAATGGGCGGCGGCACTGAAGCTTTCTTT

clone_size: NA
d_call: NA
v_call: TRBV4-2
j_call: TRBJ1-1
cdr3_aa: CASSQAGGGEESAFF
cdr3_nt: TGTGCCAGCAGCCAGGCGGGGGGGGGGGAAGAGTCAGCTTTCTTT

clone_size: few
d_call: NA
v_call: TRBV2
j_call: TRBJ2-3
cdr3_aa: CASSEAIWGRGPGDTQYF
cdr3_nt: TGTGCCAGCAGTGAAGCGATCTGGGGGCGCGGACCTGGGGATACGCAGTATTTT

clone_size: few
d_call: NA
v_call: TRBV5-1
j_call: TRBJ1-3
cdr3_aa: CASSLGQRSSGNTIYF
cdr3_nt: TGCGCCAGCAGCCTCGGACAACGCAGCTCTGGAAACACCATATATTTT